The clone carrying this T cell receptor beta chain has at least ten counts. The antigen remains unidentified. This specimen belongs to a study of T cell repertoires in cytomegalovirus infection. Study context: Researchers turned to recently identified HLA-C-restricted CMV epitopes as well as well-studied HLA-B-restricted ones. Signatures in public TCR beta sequences pointed to both CMV infection and matching HLA type.

TCRdb reanalysed the reads using MiXCR and keeps one entry per CDR3 protein. The table lists roughly 920,000 distinct CDR3 sequences, approximately 31% of them singletons. This CDR3 contains 12 residues. V dropped 1 base and J dropped 10 bases, with 8 bases sitting between them. Study-level findings and limits: Clonotype analysis showed dominance of the ex vivo response by HLA-C-restricted CMV-specific TCR beta clonotypes. Public TCR beta family frequency separated CMV-and-HLA carriers, including in an independent cohort.

The sample consisted of cultured CD8+ T cells from PBMCs, taken from culture after CMV antigen stimulation. The clonotype originates from a human donor in good health (CMV status not recorded). Some clones in this sample may be carry-over from other donors' samples. The V call is TRBV12-3 or TRBV12-4, the J call TRBJ1-5, with D unclear. This CDR3 reads CASSLGRSPQHF. For the CDR3, the DNA is TGTGCCAGCAGTTTAGGGAGAAGCCCCCAGCATTTT.